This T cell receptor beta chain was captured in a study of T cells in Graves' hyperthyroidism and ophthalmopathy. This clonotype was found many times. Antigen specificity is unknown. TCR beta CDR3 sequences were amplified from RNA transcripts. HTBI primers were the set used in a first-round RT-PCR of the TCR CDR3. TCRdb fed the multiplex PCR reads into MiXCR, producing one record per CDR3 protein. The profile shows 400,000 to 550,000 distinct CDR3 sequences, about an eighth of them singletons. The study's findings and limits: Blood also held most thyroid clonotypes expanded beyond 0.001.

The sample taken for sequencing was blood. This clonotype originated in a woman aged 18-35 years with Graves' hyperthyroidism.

The CDR3 DNA reads as TGTGCCAGCAGTTACTCGCCACCGGGAGGTGGAAACACCATATATTTT. It yields the protein CASSYSPPGGGNTIYF. V and J are TRBV6-5 and TRBJ1-3, with D hard to call. CDR3 length: 16 residues. The germline gives CDR1 MNHEY, CDR2 SVGAGI. The V gene lost 0 bases and the J gene lost 3 bases, with 12 bases spanning the gap.